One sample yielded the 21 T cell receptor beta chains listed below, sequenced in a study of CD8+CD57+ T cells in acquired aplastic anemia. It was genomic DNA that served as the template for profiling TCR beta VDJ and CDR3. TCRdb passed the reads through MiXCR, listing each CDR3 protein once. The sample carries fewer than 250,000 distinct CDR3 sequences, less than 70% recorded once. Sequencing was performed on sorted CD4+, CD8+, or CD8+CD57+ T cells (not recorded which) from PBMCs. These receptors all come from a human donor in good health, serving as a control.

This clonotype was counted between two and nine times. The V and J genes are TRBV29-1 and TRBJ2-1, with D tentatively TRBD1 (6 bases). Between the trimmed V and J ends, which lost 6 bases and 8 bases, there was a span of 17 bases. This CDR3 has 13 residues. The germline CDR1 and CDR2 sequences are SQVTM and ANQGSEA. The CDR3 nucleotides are TGCAGCGTATTGGACAGCAAGGGGGATGAGCAGTTCTTC. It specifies CSVLDSKGDEQFF.

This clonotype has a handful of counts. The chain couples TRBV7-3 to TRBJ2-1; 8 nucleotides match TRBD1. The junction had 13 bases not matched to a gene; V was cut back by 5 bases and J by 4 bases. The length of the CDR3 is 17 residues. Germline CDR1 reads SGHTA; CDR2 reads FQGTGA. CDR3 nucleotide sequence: TGTGCCAGCAGCATTACGGTCCAGGGGGCCAGGTACAATGAGCAGTTCTTC. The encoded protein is CASSITVQGARYNEQFF.

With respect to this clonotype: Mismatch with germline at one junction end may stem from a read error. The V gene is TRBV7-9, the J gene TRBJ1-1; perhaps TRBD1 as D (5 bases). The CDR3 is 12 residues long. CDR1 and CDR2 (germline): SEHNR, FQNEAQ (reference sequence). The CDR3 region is CASSVTGTEASF. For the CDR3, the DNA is TGTGCCAGCAGCGTTACCGGGACGGAAGCTTCCTTT.

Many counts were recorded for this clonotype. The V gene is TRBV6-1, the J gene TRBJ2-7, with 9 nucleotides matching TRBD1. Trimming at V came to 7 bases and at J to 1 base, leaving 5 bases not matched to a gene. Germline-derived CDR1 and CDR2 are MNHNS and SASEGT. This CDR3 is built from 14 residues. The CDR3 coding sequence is TGTGCCAGCATGGGGGGGACAGGGTCCTACGAGCAGTACTTC. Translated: CASMGGTGSYEQYF.

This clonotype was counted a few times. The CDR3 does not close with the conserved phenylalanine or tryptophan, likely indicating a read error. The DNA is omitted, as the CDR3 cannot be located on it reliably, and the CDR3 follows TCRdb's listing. CDR3 protein: CASSLNQGYEQYS. The chain has TRBV7-2 and TRBJ2-7; no DNA check was done on the table's D call, TRBD1. Germline CDR1 reads SGHTA; CDR2 reads FQGNSA. The CDR3 length equals 13 residues, ends included.

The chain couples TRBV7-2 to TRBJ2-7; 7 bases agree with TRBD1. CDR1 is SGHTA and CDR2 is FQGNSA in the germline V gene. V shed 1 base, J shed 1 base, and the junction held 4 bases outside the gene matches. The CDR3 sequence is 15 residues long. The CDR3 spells CASSLETGSSYEQYF. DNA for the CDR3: TGTGCCAGCAGCTTAGAGACAGGGTCTTCCTACGAGCAGTACTTC.

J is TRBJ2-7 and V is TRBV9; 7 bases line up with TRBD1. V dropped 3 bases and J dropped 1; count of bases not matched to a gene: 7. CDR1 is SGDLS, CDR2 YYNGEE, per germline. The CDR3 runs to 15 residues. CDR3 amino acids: CASSGNRGPSYEQYF. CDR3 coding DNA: TGTGCCAGCAGCGGAAACAGGGGTCCTTCCTACGAGCAGTACTTC.

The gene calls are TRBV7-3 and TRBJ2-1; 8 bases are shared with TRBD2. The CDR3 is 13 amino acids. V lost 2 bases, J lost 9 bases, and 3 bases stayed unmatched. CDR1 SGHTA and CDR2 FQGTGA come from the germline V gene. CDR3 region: CASSLATSGEQFF. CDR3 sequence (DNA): TGTGCCAGCAGCTTAGCTACTAGCGGTGAGCAGTTCTTC.

CDR3 residues: CASSGQGAQVGTEAFF. In DNA form, the CDR3 reads TGTGCCAGCAGTGGACAGGGGGCGCAGGTTGGCACTGAAGCTTTCTTT. This rearrangement joins TRBV25-1 to TRBJ1-1; 10 bases are shared with TRBD1. CDR1 and CDR2 (germline): MGHDK, SYGVNS. CDR3 size: 16 residues. Trimming at V came to 4 bases and at J to 4 bases, leaving 9 bases not matched to a gene.

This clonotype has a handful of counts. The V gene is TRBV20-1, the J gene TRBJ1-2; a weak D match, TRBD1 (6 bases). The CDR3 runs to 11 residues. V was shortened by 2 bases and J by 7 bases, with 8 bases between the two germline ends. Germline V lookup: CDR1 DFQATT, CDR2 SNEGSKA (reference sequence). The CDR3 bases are TGCAGTGCTAGAACAGGGTCTGGCTACACCTTC. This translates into CSARTGSGYTF.

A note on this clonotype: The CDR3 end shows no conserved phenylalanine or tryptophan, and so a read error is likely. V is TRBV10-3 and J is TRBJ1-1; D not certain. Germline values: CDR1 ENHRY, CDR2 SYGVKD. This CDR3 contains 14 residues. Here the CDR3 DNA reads TGTGCCAGCAGTTACTCGATGAAGGTCACTGAAGCTTTCTCT. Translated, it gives CASSYSMKVTEAFS.

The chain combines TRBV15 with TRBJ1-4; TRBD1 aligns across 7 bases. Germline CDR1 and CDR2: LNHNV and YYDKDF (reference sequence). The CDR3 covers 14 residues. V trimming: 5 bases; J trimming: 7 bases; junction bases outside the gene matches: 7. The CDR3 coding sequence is TGTGCCACCAGCGGGACAGAAACGGGTGAAAAACTGTTTTTT. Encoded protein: CATSGTETGEKLFF.

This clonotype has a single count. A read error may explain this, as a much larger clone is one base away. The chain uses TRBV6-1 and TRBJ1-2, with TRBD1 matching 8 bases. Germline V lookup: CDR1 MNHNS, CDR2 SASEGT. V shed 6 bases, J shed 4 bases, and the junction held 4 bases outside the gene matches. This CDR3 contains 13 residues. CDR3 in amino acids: CASRGTGLYGYTF. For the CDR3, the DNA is TGTGCCAGCAGGGGGACAGGACTCTATGGCTACACCTTC.

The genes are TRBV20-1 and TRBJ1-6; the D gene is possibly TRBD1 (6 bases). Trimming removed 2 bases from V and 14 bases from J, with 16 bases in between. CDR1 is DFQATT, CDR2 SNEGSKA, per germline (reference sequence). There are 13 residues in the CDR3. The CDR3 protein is CSARRRGLGALHF. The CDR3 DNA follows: TGCAGTGCTAGACGCAGGGGCCTAGGTGCCCTCCACTTT.

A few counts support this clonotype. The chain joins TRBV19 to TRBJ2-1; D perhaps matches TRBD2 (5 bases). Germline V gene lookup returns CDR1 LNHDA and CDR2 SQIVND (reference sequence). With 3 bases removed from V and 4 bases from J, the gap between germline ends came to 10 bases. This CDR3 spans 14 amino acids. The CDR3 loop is CASSILAQYNEQFF. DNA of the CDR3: TGTGCCAGTAGTATTCTAGCCCAGTACAATGAGCAGTTCTTC.

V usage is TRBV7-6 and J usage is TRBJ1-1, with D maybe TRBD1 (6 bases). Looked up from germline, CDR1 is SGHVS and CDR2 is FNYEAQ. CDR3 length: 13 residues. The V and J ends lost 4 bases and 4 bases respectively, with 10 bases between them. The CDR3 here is CASSSQGSTEAFF. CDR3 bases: TGTGCCAGCAGCTCACAGGGTTCCACTGAAGCTTTCTTT. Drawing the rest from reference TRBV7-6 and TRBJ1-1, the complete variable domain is GAGVSQSPRYKVTKRGQDVALRCDPISGHVSLYWYRQALGQGPEFLTYFNYEAQQDKSGLPNDRFSAERPEGSISTLTIQRTEQRDSAMYRCASSSQGSTEAFFGQGTRLTVV.

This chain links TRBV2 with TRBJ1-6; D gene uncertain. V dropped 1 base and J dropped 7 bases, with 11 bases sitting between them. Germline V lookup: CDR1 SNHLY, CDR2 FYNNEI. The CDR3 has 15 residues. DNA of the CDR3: TGTGCCAGCAGTGAAGTGCAGCCGCCAAATTCACCCCTCCACTTT. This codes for CASSEVQPPNSPLHF.

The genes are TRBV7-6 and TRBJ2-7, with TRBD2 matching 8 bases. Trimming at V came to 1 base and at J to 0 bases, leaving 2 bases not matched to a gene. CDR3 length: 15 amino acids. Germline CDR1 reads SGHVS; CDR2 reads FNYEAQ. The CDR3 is CASSLGTSSSYEQYF. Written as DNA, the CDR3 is TGTGCCAGCAGCTTAGGGACTAGCAGCTCCTACGAGCAGTACTTC.

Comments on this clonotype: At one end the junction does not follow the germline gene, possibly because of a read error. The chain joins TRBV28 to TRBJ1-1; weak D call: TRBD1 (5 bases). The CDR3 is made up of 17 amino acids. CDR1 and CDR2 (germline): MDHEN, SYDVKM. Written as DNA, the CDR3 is TGTGCCGGCAGTTTGCTGTTCGTGGACACGGCCAGCACTGAAGCTTTCTTT. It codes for CAGSLLFVDTASTEAFF. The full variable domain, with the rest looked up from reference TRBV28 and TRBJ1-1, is DVKVTQSSRYLVKRTGEKVFLECVQDMDHENMFWYRQDPGLGLRLIYFSYDVKMKEKGDIPEGYSVSREKKERFSLILESASTNQTSMYLCAGSLLFVDTASTEAFFGQGTRLTVV.

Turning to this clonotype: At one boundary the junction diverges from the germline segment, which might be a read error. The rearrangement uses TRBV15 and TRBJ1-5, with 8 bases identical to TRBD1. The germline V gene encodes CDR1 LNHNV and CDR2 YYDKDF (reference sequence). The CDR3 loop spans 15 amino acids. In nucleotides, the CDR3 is TGTGCCACCAGCCTCGGGACAGGCAAAAATCAGCTCCAGCACTTT. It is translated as CATSLGTGKNQLQHF.

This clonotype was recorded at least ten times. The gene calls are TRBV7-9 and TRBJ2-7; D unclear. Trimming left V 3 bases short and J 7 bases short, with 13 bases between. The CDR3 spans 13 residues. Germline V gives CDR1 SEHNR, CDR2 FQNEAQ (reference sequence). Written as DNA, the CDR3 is TGTGCCAGCAGCTTCGACATATCTGGGGAGCAGTACTTC. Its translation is CASSFDISGEQYF.